The 4 T cell receptor beta chains reported below all come from one sample, sequenced in a study of early stage breast cancer tumors. TCRdb's copy holds only in-frame clones and misses some; the assay was immunoSEQ multiplex PCR. The sample consists of 70,000 or so clones, 65% to 85% of them appearing once. The sample was blood. The receptors shown here come from a person in their 40s with breast cancer.

The count of this clone is one. The chain recombines TRBV6-5 with TRBJ1-5; D gene unclear. The CDR3 loop spans 13 amino acids. Deletions cut 6 bases from V and 4 bases from J, with 10 bases between. Per the germline V gene, CDR1 is MNHEY and CDR2 is SVGAGI. CDR3 amino acids: CASRWQLNQPQHF. Here the CDR3 DNA reads TGTGCCAGCAGATGGCAGCTAAATCAGCCCCAGCATTTT.

The rearrangement uses TRBV6-5 and TRBJ2-2, with 11 positions matching TRBD2. The CDR3 totals 14 residues. In germline, CDR1 is MNHEY, CDR2 SVGAGI. Unmatched junction bases numbered 4, after V lost 8 bases and J lost 5 bases. Here the CDR3 reads CASHRLAGTGELFF. In DNA, the CDR3 is TGTGCCAGCCACAGACTAGCGGGAACCGGGGAGCTGTTTTTT.

The chain joins TRBV30 to TRBJ1-3; D unresolved. The CDR3 runs to 14 residues. Between the trimmed V and J ends, which lost 0 bases and 0 bases, there was a span of 6 bases. Per the germline V gene, CDR1 is GTSNPN and CDR2 is SVGIG (reference sequence). CDR3 region: CAWSVGVSGNTIYF. For the CDR3, the DNA is TGTGCCTGGAGTGTGGGAGTCTCTGGAAACACCATATATTTT. The whole variable domain, filled in from reference TRBV30 and TRBJ1-3, reads SQTIHQWPATLVQPVGSPLSLECTVEGTSNPNLYWYRQAAGRGLQLLFYSVGIGQISSEVPQNLSASRPQDRQFILSSKKLLLSDSGFYLCAWSVGVSGNTIYFGEGSWLTVV.

CDR3 region: CASSLGRTGHGYTF. In nucleotides, the CDR3 is TGTGCCAGCAGCTTAGGAAGGACAGGACATGGCTACACCTTC. The V and J genes are TRBV11-2 and TRBJ1-2; 7 bases match TRBD1. The CDR3 contains 14 residues. With 1 base clipped from V and 6 bases from J, the junction kept 5 bases outside the gene matches. CDR1 is SGHAT and CDR2 is FQNNGV in the germline V gene.